The 15 T cell receptor beta chains presented below share a single source sample, sequenced in a study of human T cells and chemical hapten exposure. Described time point: patch test 3, about 24 weeks after DPC sensitization. Described treatment: therapeutic diphenylcyclopropenone sensitization with weekly scalp DPC. A single record per CDR3 protein comes from TCRdb applying MiXCR to the RACE reads. The sample lists about 84,000 distinct CDR3 sequences, 10% to 11% seen once, with about 4% in the top ten. This sample comprised whole blood, obtained in connection with sensitization to the hapten diphenylcyclopropenone (DPC). These TCRs come from a woman in her 50s with alopecia areata. Some clones in this sample may be carry-over from other donors' samples.

The sample holds a few counts of this clonotype. The chain carries TRBV7-9 and TRBJ2-1; possible D gene TRBD2, 6 bases. CDR3 size: 13 residues. The germline gives CDR1 SEHNR, CDR2 FQNEAQ (reference sequence). CDR3 loop: CACSEGLLNEQFF. The CDR3 nucleotides are TGTGCTTGTTCGGAGGGCCTACTGAATGAGCAGTTCTTC. The variable domain in full, completed from reference TRBV7-9 and TRBJ2-1, reads DTGVSQNPRHKITKRGQNVTFRCDPISEHNRLYWYRQTLGQGPEFLTYFQNEAQLEKSRLLSDRFSAERPKGSFSTLEIQRTEQGDSAMYLCACSEGLLNEQFFGPGTRLTVL.

The count of this clonotype is one. The gene calls are TRBV6-2 or TRBV6-3 and TRBJ1-2; possible D gene TRBD1, 5 bases. Per the germline V gene, CDR1 is MNHEY and CDR2 is SVGEGT. The CDR3 runs 12 residues. Between the trimmed V and J ends, which lost 5 bases and 9 bases, there was a span of 13 bases. The CDR3 nucleotides read TGTGCCAGCAGTCACGGGGCCAAGAGCTACACCTTC. It codes for CASSHGAKSYTF.

This clonotype was seen only a few times. This chain uses TRBV7-8 with TRBJ1-4; 9 nucleotides line up with TRBD1. The germline CDR1 and CDR2 sequences are SGHVS and FQNEAQ. The J segment lost 7 bases and the V segment lost 4 bases, leaving 7 bases of the junction unmatched. The CDR3 runs to 15 residues. The CDR3 DNA reads TGTGCCAGCAGCTCGTGGACAGGGGATTTTGAAAAACTGTTTTTT. Its translation: CASSSWTGDFEKLFF. The whole variable domain, filled in from reference TRBV7-8 and TRBJ1-4, reads GAGVSQSPRYKVAKRGQDVALRCDPISGHVSLFWYQQALGQGPEFLTYFQNEAQLDKSGLPSDRFFAERPEGSVSTLKIQRTQQEDSAVYLCASSSWTGDFEKLFFGSGTQLSVL.

This clonotype was found a few times. The gene calls are TRBV5-6 and TRBJ2-7, with D possibly TRBD2 on 5 matching bases. CDR1 and CDR2 (germline): SGHDT, YYEEEE. V was pared by 2 bases and J by 1 base, with 10 bases between. The CDR3 length is 14 residues. As DNA, the CDR3 is TGTGCCAGCAGCTTTCGGGGAAATTCCTACGAGCAGTACTTC. Translated, it gives CASSFRGNSYEQYF.

The J gene is TRBJ2-3, the V gene TRBV14; 8 bases agree with TRBD2. The CDR3 totals 16 residues. Trimming took 3 bases from V and 1 from J; bases not matched to a gene: 6. The germline CDR1 and CDR2 sequences are SGHDN and FVKESK. CDR3 residues: CASSHSAGLGTDTQYF. CDR3 bases: TGTGCCAGCAGCCACAGCGCGGGACTAGGCACAGATACGCAGTATTTT.

This clonotype was counted only a few times. This chain links TRBV20-1 with TRBJ2-2, with unresolved D. Deletions cut 0 bases from V and 1 base from J, with 6 bases between. The CDR3 consists of 14 residues. Germline V gene sequence: CDR1 DFQATT, CDR2 SNEGSKA (reference sequence). The chain's CDR3 is CSAREDGNTGELFF. The DNA for the CDR3 is TGCAGTGCTAGAGAGGACGGGAACACCGGGGAGCTGTTTTTT.

The chain combines TRBV5-1 with TRBJ2-2; a possible D gene is TRBD2 (6 bases). Germline CDR1 is SGHRS and CDR2 is YFSETQ. Trimming shortened V by 2 bases and J by 5 bases, and 13 bases separated the two germline ends. The CDR3 has 15 amino acids. The chain's CDR3 is CASSLAFGTTGELFF. DNA of the CDR3: TGCGCCAGCAGCTTAGCTTTCGGGACTACCGGGGAGCTGTTTTTT.

The table lists this clonotype with many counts. The chain recombines TRBV20-1 with TRBJ2-7, with 9 bases aligning to TRBD1. CDR1 is DFQATT and CDR2 is SNEGSKA in the germline V gene (reference sequence). Unmatched junction bases numbered 5, after V lost 0 bases and J lost 5 bases. This CDR3 has 14 amino acids. The CDR3 region is CSARDPTGGDEQYF. The CDR3 DNA is TGCAGTGCTAGAGATCCTACAGGGGGCGACGAGCAGTACTTC.

CDR3 loop: CSVPPGQGARGYTF. In nucleotides, the CDR3 is TGCAGCGTACCGCCGGGACAGGGGGCGCGTGGCTACACCTTC. The J gene is TRBJ1-2, the V gene TRBV29-1, with 12 bases that match TRBD1. This CDR3 has 14 amino acids. Trimming cost V 6 bases and J 7 bases; bases outside gene matches: 9. Germline-derived CDR1 and CDR2 are SQVTM and ANQGSEA.

The CDR3 protein is CAPGLAGSYEQYF. The CDR3 nucleotides read TGTGCGCCGGGACTAGCGGGATCGTACGAGCAGTACTTC. This chain joins TRBV7-3 and TRBJ2-7; TRBD2 aligns across 13 bases. CDR1 and CDR2 from the germline V gene are SGHTA and FQGTGA. The length of the CDR3 is 13 residues.

The chain recombines TRBV20-1 with TRBJ2-7; possibly TRBD2 for D (5 bases). Per germline, CDR1 DFQATT and CDR2 SNEGSKA (reference sequence). The V and J ends lost 0 bases and 2 bases respectively, with 14 bases between them. CDR3 size: 15 residues. CDR3 in DNA: TGCAGTGCTAGAGATCATGCGACTACTCCCTACGAGCAGTACTTC. Its protein is CSARDHATTPYEQYF.

This rearrangement joins TRBV6-6 to TRBJ2-5; 8 bases align to TRBD2. Trimming at V came to 10 bases and at J to 4 bases, leaving 5 bases not matched to a gene. Germline assignment: CDR1 MNHNY and CDR2 SVGAGI (reference sequence). The CDR3 has 12 residues. CDR3 DNA: TGTGCCACCGGGACTAGAGGAGAGACCCAGTACTTC. Residues: CATGTRGETQYF.

This clonotype appeared many times. The genes are TRBV28 and TRBJ2-5; TRBD2 might be the D (5 bases). Trimming removed 7 bases from V and 5 bases from J, with 11 bases in between. The CDR3 is made up of 12 amino acids. Germline values: CDR1 MDHEN, CDR2 SYDVKM. Here the CDR3 DNA reads TGTGCCAGCACTAGCATCGCGGAGACCCAGTACTTC. The encoded protein is CASTSIAETQYF. The full variable domain, in which reference TRBV28 and TRBJ2-5 provide the parts outside the CDR3, is DVKVTQSSRYLVKRTGEKVFLECVQDMDHENMFWYRQDPGLGLRLIYFSYDVKMKEKGDIPEGYSVSREKKERFSLILESASTNQTSMYLCASTSIAETQYFGPGTRLLVL.

This clonotype was seen only a few times. This rearrangement joins TRBV19 to TRBJ2-1; 13 nucleotides match TRBD2. This CDR3 is built from 17 residues. The V gene's germline CDR1 is LNHDA and CDR2 SQIVND (reference sequence). J gave up 8 bases and V 1 base, and 8 bases lay outside the gene matches. The CDR3 sequence is CASSIGGTSGKVDEQFF. The DNA of the CDR3 is TGTGCCAGTAGTATAGGGGGGACTAGCGGGAAGGTTGATGAGCAGTTCTTC.

The sample holds many counts of this clonotype. The rearrangement uses TRBV29-1 and TRBJ2-2; 11 bases are shared with TRBD2. CDR1 and CDR2 from the germline V gene are SQVTM and ANQGSEA. The CDR3 consists of 14 residues. J lost 5 bases, V lost 6 bases, and 5 bases had no gene match. The CDR3 sequence: CSVAGLAGTGELFF. The CDR3 bases are TGCAGCGTGGCTGGACTAGCGGGTACCGGGGAGCTGTTTTTT.